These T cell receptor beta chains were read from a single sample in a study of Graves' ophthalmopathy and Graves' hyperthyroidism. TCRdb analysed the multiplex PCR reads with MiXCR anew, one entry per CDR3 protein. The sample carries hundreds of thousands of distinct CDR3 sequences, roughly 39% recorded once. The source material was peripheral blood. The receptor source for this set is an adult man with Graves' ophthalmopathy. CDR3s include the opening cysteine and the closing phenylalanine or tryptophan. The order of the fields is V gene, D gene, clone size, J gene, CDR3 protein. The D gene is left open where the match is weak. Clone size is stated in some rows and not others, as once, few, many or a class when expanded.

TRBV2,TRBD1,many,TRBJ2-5,CASSGGQGKFETQYF
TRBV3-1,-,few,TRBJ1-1,CASSQDSGGYGAFF
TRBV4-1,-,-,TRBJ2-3,CASSQEGGTDTQYF
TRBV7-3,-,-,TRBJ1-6,CASSFNGDNSPLHF
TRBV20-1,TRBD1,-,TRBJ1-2,CSAWDRGHDGYTF
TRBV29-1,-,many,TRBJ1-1,CSVVGASNTEAFF
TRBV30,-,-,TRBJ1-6,CACVEGGSPLHF
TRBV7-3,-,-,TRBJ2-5,CASSLTQGEETQYF
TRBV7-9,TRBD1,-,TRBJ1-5,CASSSTGQGPYSNQPQHF
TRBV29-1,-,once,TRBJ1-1,CSVGLAGGEAFF
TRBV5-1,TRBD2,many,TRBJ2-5,CASTRGGQETQYF
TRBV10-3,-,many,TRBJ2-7,CAISDIMSWHGLEQYF
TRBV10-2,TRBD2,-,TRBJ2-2,CANRLAGNTRELFF
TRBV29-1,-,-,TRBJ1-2,CSQERGANYGYTF
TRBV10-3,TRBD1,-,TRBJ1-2,CAISAPGQGNYGYTF
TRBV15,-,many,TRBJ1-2,CATSRAGSSGYTF
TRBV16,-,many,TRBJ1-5,CASSQSQGNQPQHF
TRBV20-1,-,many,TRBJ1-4,CSARDRFLGFEKLFF
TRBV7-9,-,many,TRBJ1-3,CASSLEAGAGNTIYF
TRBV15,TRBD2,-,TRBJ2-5,CATSRGFRDGGNQPQYF
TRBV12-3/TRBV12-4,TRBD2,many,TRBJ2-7,CASSRSGSEGYEQYF
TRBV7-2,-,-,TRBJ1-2,CASTPRGALDYGYTF
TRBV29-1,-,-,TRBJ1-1,CSSTGPSVNTEAFF
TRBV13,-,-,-,CASSAQTGTVGEQFF
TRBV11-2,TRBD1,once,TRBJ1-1,CASSAGQGGVAEAFF
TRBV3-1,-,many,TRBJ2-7,CASSHGQYEQYF
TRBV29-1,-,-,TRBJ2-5,CSSQGHPGETQYF
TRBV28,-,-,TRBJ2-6,CASSLLAGTNVLTF
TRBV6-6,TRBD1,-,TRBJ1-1,CASSLNSGGLNTEAFF
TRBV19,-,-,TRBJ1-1,CASKQGQGAFF
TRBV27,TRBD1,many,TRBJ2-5,CASSLGQAWETQYF
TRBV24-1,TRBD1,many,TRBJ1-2,CATSDRKTGNGYTF
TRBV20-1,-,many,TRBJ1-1,CSAQGYGEAFF
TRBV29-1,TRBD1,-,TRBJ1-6,CSVDRQGNSPLHF
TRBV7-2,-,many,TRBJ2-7,CASSIGTMAYEQYF
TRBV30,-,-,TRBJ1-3,CVGSGNTIYF
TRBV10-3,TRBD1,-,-,CAIHRGFAYYEQYF
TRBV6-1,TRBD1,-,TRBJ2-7,CASSEARFQGALWRQYF
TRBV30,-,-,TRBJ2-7,CAWSVGGNGYEQYF
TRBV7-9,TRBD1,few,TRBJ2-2,CASSPRTGMNTGELFF
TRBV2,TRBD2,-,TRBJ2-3,CASRRAGGTDTQYF
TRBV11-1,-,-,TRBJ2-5,CASRSQGLGGPNQYF
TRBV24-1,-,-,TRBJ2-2,CATSDTGPEGLFF
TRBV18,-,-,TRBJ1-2,CASSPPLRNYGYTF